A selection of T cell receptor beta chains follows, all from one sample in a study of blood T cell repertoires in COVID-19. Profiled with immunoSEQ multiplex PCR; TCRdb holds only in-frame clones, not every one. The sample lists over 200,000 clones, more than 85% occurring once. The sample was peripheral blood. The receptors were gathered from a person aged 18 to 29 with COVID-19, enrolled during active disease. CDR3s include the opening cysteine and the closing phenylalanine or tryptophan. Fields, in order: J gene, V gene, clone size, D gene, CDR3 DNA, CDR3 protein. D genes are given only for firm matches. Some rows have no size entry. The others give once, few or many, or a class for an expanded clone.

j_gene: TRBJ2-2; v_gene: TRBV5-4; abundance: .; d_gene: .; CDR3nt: TGTGCCAGCAGCTTGGCCGAAGGAGGACCCACCGGGGAGCTGTTTTTT; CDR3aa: CASSLAEGGPTGELFF
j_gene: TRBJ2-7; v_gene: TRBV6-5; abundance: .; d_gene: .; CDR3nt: TGTGCCAGCAGTTTACTCCGGGACACTTCCAAGATCGGGCAGTACTTC; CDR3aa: CASSLLRDTSKIGQYF
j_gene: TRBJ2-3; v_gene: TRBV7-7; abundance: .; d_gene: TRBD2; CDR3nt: TGTGCTAGCAGCTTAGACGGGACTAGCGGCACAGATACGCAGTATTTT; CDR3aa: CASSLDGTSGTDTQYF
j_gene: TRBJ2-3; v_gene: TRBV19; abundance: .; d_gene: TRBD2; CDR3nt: TGTGCCAGTAGTTCGCTAGCGGGGCCAGATACGCAGTATTTT; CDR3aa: CASSSLAGPDTQYF
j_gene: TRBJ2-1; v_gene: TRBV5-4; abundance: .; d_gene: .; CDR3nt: TGTGCCAGCAGGGGCCCTGGGGGGAACAATGAGCAGTTCTTC; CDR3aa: CASRGPGGNNEQFF
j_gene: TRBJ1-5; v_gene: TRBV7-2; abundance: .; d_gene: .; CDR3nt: TGTGCCAGCAGCTTAGGGCCCTCGAGGAGTCAGCCCCAGCATTTT; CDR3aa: CASSLGPSRSQPQHF
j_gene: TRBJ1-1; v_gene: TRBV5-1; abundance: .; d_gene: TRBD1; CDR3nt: TGCGCCAGCAGCTTATTCCCCCGGACAGGGGACGGGGCGACCACTGAAGCTTTCTTT; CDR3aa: CASSLFPRTGDGATTEAFF
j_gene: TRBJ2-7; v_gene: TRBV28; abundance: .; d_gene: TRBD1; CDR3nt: TGTGCCAGCAGAGACGGGACAGAATACGAGCAGTACTTC; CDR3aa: CASRDGTEYEQYF
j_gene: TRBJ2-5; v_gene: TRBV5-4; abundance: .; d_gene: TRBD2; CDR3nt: TGTGCCAGCAGCGCCGGACTAGAGAAAGAGACCCAGTACTTC; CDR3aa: CASSAGLEKETQYF
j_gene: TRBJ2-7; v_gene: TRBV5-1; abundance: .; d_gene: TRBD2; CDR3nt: TGCGCCAGCAGCTTGGCCGGTGGGGCTAGCGGGAGCCCGGGGCAGTACTTC; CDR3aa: CASSLAGGASGSPGQYF
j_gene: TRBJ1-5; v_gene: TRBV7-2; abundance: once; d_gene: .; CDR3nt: TGTGCCAGCAGTGGTGGGCAGGGAAGGCAGCCCCAGCATTTT; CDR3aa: CASSGGQGRQPQHF